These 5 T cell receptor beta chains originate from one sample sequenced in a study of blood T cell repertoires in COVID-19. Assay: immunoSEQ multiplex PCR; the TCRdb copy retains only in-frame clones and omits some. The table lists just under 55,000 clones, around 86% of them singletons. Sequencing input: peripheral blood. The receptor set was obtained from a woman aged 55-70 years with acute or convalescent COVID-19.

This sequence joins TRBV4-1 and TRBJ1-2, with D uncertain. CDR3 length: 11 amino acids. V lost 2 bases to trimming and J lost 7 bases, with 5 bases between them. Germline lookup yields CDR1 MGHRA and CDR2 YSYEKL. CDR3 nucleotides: TGCGCCAGCAGCCAATCGGGTGGCTACACCTTC. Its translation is CASSQSGGYTF.

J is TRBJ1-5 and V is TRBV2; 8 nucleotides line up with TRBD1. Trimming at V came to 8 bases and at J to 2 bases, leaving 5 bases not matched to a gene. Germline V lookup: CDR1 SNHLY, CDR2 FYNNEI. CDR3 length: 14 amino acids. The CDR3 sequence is CASGTGLGNQPQHF. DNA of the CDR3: TGTGCCAGCGGGACAGGTTTAGGCAATCAGCCCCAGCATTTT. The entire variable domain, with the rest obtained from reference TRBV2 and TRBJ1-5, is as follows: EPEVTQTPSHQVTQMGQEVILRCVPISNHLYFYWYRQILGQKVEFLVSFYNNEISEKSEIFDDQFSVERPDGSNFTLKIRSTKLEDSAMYFCASGTGLGNQPQHFGDGTRLSIL.

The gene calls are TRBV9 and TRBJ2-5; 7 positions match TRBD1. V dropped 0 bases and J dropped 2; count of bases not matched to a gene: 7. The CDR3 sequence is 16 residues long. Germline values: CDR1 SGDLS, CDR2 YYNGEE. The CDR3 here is CASSVEGWGQQETQYF. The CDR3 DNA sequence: TGTGCCAGCAGCGTAGAGGGGTGGGGACAGCAAGAGACCCAGTACTTC. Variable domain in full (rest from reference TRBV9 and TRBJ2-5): DSGVTQTPKHLITATGQRVTLRCSPRSGDLSVYWYQQSLDQGLQFLIQYYNGEERAKGNILERFSAQQFPDLHSELNLSSLELGDSALYFCASSVEGWGQQETQYFGPGTRLLVL.

Here the CDR3 reads CASSHLDRGPNYGYTF. For the CDR3, the DNA is TGTGCCAGCAGCCACCTTGACAGAGGACCTAACTATGGCTACACCTTC. This chain links TRBV3-1 (or the pseudogene TRBV3-2) with TRBJ1-2, with a tentative D call TRBD1 (5 bases). Germline lookup yields CDR1 LGHDT and CDR2 YNNKEL (reference sequence). The CDR3 sequence is 16 residues long. Trimming took 3 bases from V and 0 from J, leaving 14 bases between them.

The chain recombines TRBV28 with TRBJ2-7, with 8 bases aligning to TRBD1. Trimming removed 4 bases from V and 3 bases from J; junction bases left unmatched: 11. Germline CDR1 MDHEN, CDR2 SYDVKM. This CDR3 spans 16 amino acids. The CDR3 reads CASSSSGQESRYEQYF. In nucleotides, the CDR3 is TGTGCCAGCAGTTCCTCGGGACAGGAGAGTCGCTACGAGCAGTACTTC.